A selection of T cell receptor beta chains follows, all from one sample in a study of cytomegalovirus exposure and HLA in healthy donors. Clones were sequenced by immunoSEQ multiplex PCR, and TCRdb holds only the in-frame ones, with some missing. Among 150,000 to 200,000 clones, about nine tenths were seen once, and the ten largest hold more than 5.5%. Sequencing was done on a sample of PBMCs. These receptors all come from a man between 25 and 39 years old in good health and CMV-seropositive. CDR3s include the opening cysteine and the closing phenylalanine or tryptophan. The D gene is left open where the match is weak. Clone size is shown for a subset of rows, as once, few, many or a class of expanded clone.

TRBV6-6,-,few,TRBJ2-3,CASSYSSSRGDTQYF,TGTGCCAGCAGTTACTCGAGCTCGCGAGGGGATACGCAGTATTTT
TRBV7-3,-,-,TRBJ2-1,CASSHFTPISYNEQFF,TGTGCCAGCAGCCACTTTACCCCTATCTCCTACAATGAGCAGTTCTTC
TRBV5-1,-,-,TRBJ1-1,CASSTGQRNEAFF,TGCGCCAGCAGCACGGGACAAAGGAACGAAGCTTTCTTT
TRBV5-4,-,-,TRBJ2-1,CASSPAANSYNEQFF,TGTGCCAGCAGCCCGGCCGCAAACTCCTACAATGAGCAGTTCTTC
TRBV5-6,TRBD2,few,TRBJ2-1,CASSPPGLAGNEQFF,TGTGCCAGCAGCCCTCCGGGACTAGCGGGAAATGAGCAGTTCTTC
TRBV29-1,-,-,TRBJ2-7,CSVVLGAQGWLGEQYF,TGCAGCGTTGTACTGGGGGCACAGGGCTGGTTAGGGGAGCAGTACTTC
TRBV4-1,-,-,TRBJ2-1,CASSQVTRHNEQFF,TGCGCCAGCAGCCAAGTCACTAGACACAATGAGCAGTTCTTC
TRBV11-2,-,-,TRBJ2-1,CASSLTSAPSRDEQFF,TGTGCCAGCAGCTTAACGTCGGCTCCGTCGCGCGATGAGCAGTTCTTC
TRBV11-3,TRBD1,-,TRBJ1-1,CASSLDRGMTEAFF,TGTGCCAGCAGCTTAGACAGGGGGATGACTGAAGCTTTCTTT
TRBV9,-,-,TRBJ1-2,CASSVEGAIDSYGYTF,TGTGCCAGCAGCGTAGAAGGGGCAATCGACTCCTATGGCTACACCTTC
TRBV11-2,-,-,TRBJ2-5,CASARGNGETQYF,TGTGCCAGCGCTCGGGGGAATGGAGAGACCCAGTACTTC
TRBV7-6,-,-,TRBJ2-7,CASSTNNYEQYF,TGTGCCAGCAGCACCAACAACTACGAGCAGTACTTC
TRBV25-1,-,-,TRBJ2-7,CASSEFKGPSEQYF,TGTGCCAGCAGTGAATTTAAGGGGCCGAGCGAGCAGTACTTC
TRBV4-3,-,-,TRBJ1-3,CASSQDSPGQGNTIYF,TGCGCCAGCAGCCAAGATTCACCAGGGCAAGGAAACACCATATATTTT
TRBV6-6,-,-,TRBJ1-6,CASSYSKMDSPLHF,TGTGCCAGCAGTTACTCGAAAATGGATTCACCCCTCCACTTT
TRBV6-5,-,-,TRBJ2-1,CASLLTTRSASEQFF,TGTGCCAGCCTATTAACGACTAGGAGTGCGAGTGAGCAGTTCTTC
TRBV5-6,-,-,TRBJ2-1,CASSGSIKQFF,TGTGCCAGCAGCGGATCTATCAAGCAGTTCTTC
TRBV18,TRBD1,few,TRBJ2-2,CASSLGTDVGELFF,TGTGCCAGCTCATTAGGGACAGATGTCGGGGAGCTGTTTTTT
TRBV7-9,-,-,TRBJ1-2,CASSLQAGGYGYTF,TGTGCCAGCAGCCTTCAAGCGGGGGGCTATGGCTACACCTTC
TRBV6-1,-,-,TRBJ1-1,CASSLHQSNTEAFF,TGTGCCAGCAGTTTGCATCAATCCAACACTGAAGCTTTCTTT
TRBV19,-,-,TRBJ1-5,CASSYKGVQPQHF,TGTGCCAGTAGTTACAAGGGGGTTCAGCCCCAGCATTTT
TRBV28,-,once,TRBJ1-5,CASTSGNQPQHF,TGTGCCAGCACTTCTGGGAATCAGCCCCAGCATTTT
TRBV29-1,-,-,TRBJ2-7,CSVEYRYEQYF,TGCAGCGTTGAATACAGATACGAGCAGTACTTC
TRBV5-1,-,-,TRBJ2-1,CASSLMQGYEQFF,TGCGCCAGCAGCTTGATGCAGGGCTATGAGCAGTTCTTC
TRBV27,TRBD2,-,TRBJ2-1,CASSLLAGVRNEQFF,TGTGCCAGCAGTTTATTAGCGGGAGTAAGGAATGAGCAGTTCTTC
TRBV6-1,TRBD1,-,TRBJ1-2,CASRAPGQYYGYTF,TGTGCCAGCAGGGCCCCGGGACAGTACTATGGCTACACCTTC
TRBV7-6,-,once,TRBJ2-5,CASSQGGETQYF,TGTGCCAGCAGCCAAGGGGGAGAGACCCAGTACTTC
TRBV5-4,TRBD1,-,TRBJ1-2,CASSFPDRGGGYTF,TGTGCCAGCAGCTTCCCGGACAGGGGAGGCGGCTACACCTTC
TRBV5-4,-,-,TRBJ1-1,CASSLEPETTEAFF,TGTGCCAGCAGCTTGGAACCGGAGACCACTGAAGCTTTCTTT
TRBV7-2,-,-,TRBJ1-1,CASSLQGGNTEAFF,TGTGCCAGCAGCTTACAGGGAGGGAACACTGAAGCTTTCTTT
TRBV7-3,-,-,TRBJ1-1,CASSLTRTTEAFF,TGTGCCAGCAGCTTAACTAGGACAACTGAAGCTTTCTTT
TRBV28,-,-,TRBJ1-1,CASNLPNTKAFF,TGTGCCAGCAATCTCCCTAACACTAAAGCTTTCTTT
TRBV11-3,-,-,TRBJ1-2,CASSSAGSFLLF,TGTGCCAGCAGCTCCGCCGGGTCTTTCCTCCTCTTC
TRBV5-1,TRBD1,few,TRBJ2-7,CASSPRDSSYEQYF,TGCGCCAGCAGCCCCCGGGACAGCTCCTACGAGCAGTACTTC
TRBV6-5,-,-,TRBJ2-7,CASSYSRVANLAEQYF,TGTGCCAGCAGTTACTCGAGAGTGGCGAATCTCGCCGAGCAGTACTTC
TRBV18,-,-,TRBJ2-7,CASSPRASSTYEQYF,TGTGCCAGCTCACCGCGGGCTAGCTCGACCTACGAGCAGTACTTC
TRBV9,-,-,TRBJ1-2,CASSVAGDPGYTF,TGTGCCAGCAGCGTAGCAGGAGATCCGGGCTACACCTTC
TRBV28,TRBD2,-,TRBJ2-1,CASSFPSGRLRPEQFF,TGTGCCAGCAGTTTCCCTAGCGGGAGGCTTCGTCCCGAGCAGTTCTTC
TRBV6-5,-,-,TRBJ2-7,CASRSPPTGSYEQYF,TGTGCCAGCAGATCCCCCCCAACGGGGTCCTACGAGCAGTACTTC
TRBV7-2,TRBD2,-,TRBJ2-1,CASRAGLAEGAGQFF,TGTGCCAGCAGGGCGGGACTAGCGGAGGGGGCGGGGCAGTTCTTC
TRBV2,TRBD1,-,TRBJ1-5,CASIEGRQGRGQPQHF,TGTGCCAGCATAGAAGGAAGACAGGGGAGAGGCCAGCCCCAGCATTTT
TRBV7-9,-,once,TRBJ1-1,CASSPPGNTEAFF,TGTGCCAGCAGCCCCCCTGGGAACACTGAAGCTTTCTTT
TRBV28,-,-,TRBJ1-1,CASSAADNGDTEAFF,TGTGCCAGCAGTGCCGCGGACAACGGGGACACTGAAGCTTTCTTT